This section outlines one T cell receptor beta chain sequence together with its context. What antigen it recognizes has not been identified. No base qualities exist here, and no much larger clone lies one base off it. This record comes from a study of blood T cells in healthy people across ages (dated by TCRdb to the mid-2010s). General notes on the study: In model experiments, template switching captured roughly one uniquely barcoded TCR beta cDNA molecule for every two T cells. The study measured age-related changes in TCR beta repertoire diversity using deep sequencing normalized with unique cDNA molecular identifiers. To avoid experimental bias, donors of different ages were spread randomly across the sequencing lanes. The study analyzed two additional independent replicas of 1 million unique cDNA reads from the same blood draw for two donors, one aged 18 to 30 and one aged 80 or older. Four age groups were formed from the donors: young (average 16 years), middle-aged (approximately 42), aged (about 62) and long-lived (about 75).

Beyond this particular receptor, the publication reports: Observed TCR beta diversity per million T cells fell roughly linearly with age, and a significant reduction was already apparent by age roughly 40. Because profiling used bulk unsorted PBMCs, naive and antigen-experienced compartments could not be compared conclusively. Compared with the aged group, more naive CD4+ T cells, fewer expanded clones and increased TCR diversity were shown by the long-lived group, suggesting age selection. Estimates of total diversity from one million sequenced T cells were regarded as lower bounds and underestimates. There was a strong correlation between observed TCR beta diversity and the percentage of naive T cells measured by flow cytometry. Because the CMV infection status of the donors was unknown, age-related changes in expanded clonotypes may potentially have been confounded.

Receptors were amplified or captured by 5' RACE. The second PCR ran for roughly 6 to 11 cycles and used a J-beta primer mix along with a sample-barcoded 5' primer. A unique molecular identifier was introduced onto each TCR beta cDNA molecule by a template-switch 5' adaptor carrying 12 random nucleotides. At least 2.5 million CDR3-containing paired-end reads were obtained from each sample. All of the RNA was converted into first-strand cDNA using the Mint cDNA synthesis kit, with a TRBC-specific oligonucleotide serving as the primer. Following uracil-DNA glycosylase treatment, a first 18-cycle PCR with universal primers M1SS and BC2_uni_R was performed on all cDNA. Per the authors' processing: For normalization, 1 million high-quality reads were randomly selected from each sample, with every read carrying a distinct molecular identifier. Reads with shared molecular identifiers were discarded instead of being binned into consensus sequences. MiTCR, with a Q25 quality threshold and the strictest error-elimination algorithm, was used for CDR3 identification, clonotype clustering and error correction. Lower-bound total TCR beta diversity was estimated with a nonparametric unseen species model using Euler transformation. Using fastp at Q25 and MiXCR, TCRdb reprocessed the public reads and kept productive beta chains. All rows with the same CDR3 protein become a single entry with the most common DNA and genes. These V and J calls originate from TCRdb's pipeline instead of the authors' own analysis. The sample table shows 1,800,000 or so distinct CDR3 sequences, and approximately 40% are seen once. The leading ten clones occupy 23% of the sample.

Reading from cysteine to phenylalanine, the CDR3 counts 14 amino acids. Only the CDR3 portion is preserved as DNA: 42 bases, with reading frame beginning at the first base. A distance of 8 bases separates the germline ends of V and J, which lose 0 bases and 6 bases respectively. Looking up the germline V gene yields CDR1 SGHTA and CDR2 FQGNSA. Systemically healthy Caucasian individuals from Russia, over 30 in total and aged roughly 6 to 90 years, were included as donors. Each donor gave 8 to 10 milliliters of peripheral blood, drawn into EDTA-treated Vacutainer tubes. Ficoll-Paque density-gradient centrifugation was used to isolate PBMCs, with at least 7 million per sample. Trizol reagent was used to extract total RNA from PBMCs, with at least 6 micrograms per sample. Naive CD45RAhigh/CD27high T cell percentages were measured by flow cytometry on a PBMC aliquot from every donor.

The sequence is built from TRBV7-2 and TRBJ1-4; the D gene identity is not certain. The sequenced sample was blood. This TCR came from a human donor in good health. The CDR3 amino acid sequence is: CASSLAQEDEKLFF. The DNA sequence is as follows: TGTGCCAGCAGCTTAGCGCAGGAGGATGAAAAACTGTTTTTT.